The clone carrying this TCR beta chain has only a few counts. The antigen remains unidentified. Researchers tagged individual cDNA molecules with unique molecular identifiers. TCRdb redid the calling of the 5' RACE reads with MiXCR, one entry per CDR3 protein. In the table there are about 49,000 distinct CDR3 sequences, approximately 12% of which are singletons. This sample was taken from a study of early T cells in non-severe SARS-CoV-2 infection. For the study at large: Unsorted whole blood bulk RNA was sequenced, with unpaired chains. The study, taken as a whole, reports: Comparison of clonotypes with VDJdb favored anti-spike CD8 responses while missing private and CD4 specificities.

V shed 8 bases and J shed 5 bases, with 26 bases lying between them. CDR3 length: 17 amino acids. CDR1 is MNHNY and CDR2 is SVGAGI in the germline V gene (reference sequence). This chain connects TRBV6-6 to TRBJ2-3; D tentatively fits TRBD1 or TRBD2 (9 bases each). The source of this sequence is an adult who was a healthcare worker with PCR-confirmed SARS-CoV-2 infection or an uninfected control (not recorded which). The sequencing input was whole blood. The CDR3 nucleotides are TGTGCCAGCGAGGGACAGGGTGGGGGACTAGCCGGAGATACGCAGTATTTT. Its protein is CASEGQGGGLAGDTQYF.